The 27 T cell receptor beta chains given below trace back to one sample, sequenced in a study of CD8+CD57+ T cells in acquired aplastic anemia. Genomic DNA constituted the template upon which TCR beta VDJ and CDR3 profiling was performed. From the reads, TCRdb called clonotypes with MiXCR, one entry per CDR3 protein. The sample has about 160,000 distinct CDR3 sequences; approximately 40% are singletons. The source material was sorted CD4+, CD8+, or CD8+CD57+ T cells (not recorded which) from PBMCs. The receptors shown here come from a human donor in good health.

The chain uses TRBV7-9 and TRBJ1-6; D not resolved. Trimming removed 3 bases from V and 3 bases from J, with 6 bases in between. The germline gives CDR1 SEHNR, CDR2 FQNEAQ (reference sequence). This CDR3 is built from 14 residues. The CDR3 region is CASSFGDYNSPLHF. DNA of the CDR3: TGTGCCAGCAGCTTTGGGGACTATAATTCACCCCTCCACTTT.

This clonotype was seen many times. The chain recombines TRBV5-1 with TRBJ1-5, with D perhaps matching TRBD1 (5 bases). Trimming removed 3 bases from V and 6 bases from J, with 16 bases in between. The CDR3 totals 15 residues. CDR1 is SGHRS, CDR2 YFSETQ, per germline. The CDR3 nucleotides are TGCGCCAGCAGCTCCACGGGGGGTCCTAGTCAGCCCCAGCATTTT. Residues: CASSSTGGPSQPQHF.

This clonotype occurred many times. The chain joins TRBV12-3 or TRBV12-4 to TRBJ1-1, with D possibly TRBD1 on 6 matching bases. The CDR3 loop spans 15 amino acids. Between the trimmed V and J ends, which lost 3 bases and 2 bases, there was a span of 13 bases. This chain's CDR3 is CASSLQGTINTEAFF. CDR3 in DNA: TGTGCCAGCAGTTTGCAGGGGACTATAAACACTGAAGCTTTCTTT.

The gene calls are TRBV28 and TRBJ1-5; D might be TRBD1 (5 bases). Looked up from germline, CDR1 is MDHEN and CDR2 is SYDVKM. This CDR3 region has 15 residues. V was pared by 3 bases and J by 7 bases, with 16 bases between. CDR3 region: CASSLPRANGQPQHF. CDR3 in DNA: TGTGCCAGCAGTTTGCCCAGGGCTAACGGGCAGCCCCAGCATTTT.

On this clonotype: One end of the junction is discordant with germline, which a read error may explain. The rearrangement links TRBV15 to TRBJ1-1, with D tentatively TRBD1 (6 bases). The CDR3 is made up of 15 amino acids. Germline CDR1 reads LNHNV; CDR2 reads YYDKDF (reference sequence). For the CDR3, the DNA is TGTGCCACCATGTTCTCTGGACAGCCCAACAATGAAGCTTTCTTT. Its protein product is CATMFSGQPNNEAFF. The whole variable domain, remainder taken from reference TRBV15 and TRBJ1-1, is DAMVIQNPRYQVTQFGKPVTLSCSQTLNHNVMYWYQQKSSQAPKLLFHYYDKDFNNEADTPDNFQSRRPNTSFCFLDIRSPGLGDTAMYLCATMFSGQPNNEAFFGQGTRLTVV.

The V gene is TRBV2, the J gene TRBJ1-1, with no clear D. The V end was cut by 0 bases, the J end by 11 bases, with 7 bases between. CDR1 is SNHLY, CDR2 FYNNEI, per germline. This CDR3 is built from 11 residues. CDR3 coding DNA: TGTGCCAGCAGTGAAGCGCGCCCGGCTTTCTTT. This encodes CASSEARPAFF.

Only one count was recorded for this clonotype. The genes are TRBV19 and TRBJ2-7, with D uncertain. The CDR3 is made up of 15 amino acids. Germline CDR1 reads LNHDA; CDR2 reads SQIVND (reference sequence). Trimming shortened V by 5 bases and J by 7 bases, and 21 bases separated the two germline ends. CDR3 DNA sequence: TGTGCCAGTAGTTTACACCAAACTTCGACCGGAGAGCAGTACTTC. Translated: CASSLHQTSTGEQYF.

CDR3 in amino acids: CASSIVTSGNNEQFF. DNA for the CDR3: TGTGCCAGTAGTATAGTGACTAGCGGGAACAATGAGCAGTTCTTC. This chain links TRBV19 with TRBJ2-1; 11 bases are a match to TRBD2. V was pared by 1 base and J by 5 bases, with 1 base of the junction left unmatched. The CDR3 covers 15 residues. CDR1 is LNHDA, CDR2 SQIVND, per germline (reference sequence).

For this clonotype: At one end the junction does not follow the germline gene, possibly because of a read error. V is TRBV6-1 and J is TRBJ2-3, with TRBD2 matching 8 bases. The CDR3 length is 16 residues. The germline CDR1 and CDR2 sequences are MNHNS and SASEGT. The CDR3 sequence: CASSQTSGLVTDTQYF. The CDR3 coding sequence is TGTGCCAGCAGCCAAACCTCGGGACTAGTCACAGACACGCAGTATTTT.

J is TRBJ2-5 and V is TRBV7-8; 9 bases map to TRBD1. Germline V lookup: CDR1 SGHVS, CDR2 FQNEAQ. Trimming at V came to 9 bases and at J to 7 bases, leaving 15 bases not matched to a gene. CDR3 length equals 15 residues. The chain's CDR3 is CASRSGQGTGGTQYF. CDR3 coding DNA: TGTGCCAGTAGAAGCGGACAGGGGACGGGCGGGACCCAGTACTTC. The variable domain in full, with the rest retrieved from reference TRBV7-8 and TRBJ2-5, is GAGVSQSPRYKVAKRGQDVALRCDPISGHVSLFWYQQALGQGPEFLTYFQNEAQLDKSGLPSDRFFAERPEGSVSTLKIQRTQQEDSAVYLCASRSGQGTGGTQYFGPGTRLLVL.

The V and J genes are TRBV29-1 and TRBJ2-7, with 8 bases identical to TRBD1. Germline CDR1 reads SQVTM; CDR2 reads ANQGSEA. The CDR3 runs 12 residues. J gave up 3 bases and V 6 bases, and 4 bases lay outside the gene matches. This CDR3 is CSVRTGNYEQYF. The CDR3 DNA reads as TGCAGCGTCAGGACAGGGAACTACGAGCAGTACTTC.

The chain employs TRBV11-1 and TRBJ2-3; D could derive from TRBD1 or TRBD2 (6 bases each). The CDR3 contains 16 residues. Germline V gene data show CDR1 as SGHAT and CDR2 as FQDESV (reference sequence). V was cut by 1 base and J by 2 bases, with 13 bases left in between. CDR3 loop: CASSLEGGKSTDTQYF. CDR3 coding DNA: TGTGCCAGCAGCTTAGAGGGGGGCAAGTCCACAGATACGCAGTATTTT.

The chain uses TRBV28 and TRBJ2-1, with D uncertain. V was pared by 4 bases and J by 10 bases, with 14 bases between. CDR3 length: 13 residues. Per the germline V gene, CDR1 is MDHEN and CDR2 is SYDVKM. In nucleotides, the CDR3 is TGTGCCAGCAGTTATCTTGGACCCCAGGAGCAGTTCTTC. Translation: CASSYLGPQEQFF.

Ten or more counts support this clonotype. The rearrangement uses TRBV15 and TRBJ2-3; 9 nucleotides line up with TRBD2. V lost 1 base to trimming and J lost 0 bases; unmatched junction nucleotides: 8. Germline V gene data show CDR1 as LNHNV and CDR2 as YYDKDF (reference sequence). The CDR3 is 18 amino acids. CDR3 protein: CATSRAYITSGSTDTQYF. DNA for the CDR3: TGTGCCACCAGCAGAGCTTACATTACTAGCGGGAGCACAGATACGCAGTATTTT.

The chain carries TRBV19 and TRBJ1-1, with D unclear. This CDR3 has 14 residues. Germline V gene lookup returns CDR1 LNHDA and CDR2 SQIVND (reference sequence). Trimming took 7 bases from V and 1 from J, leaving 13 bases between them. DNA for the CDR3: TGTGCCAGTAAAGTCACCGGAGGGAACACTGAAGCTTTCTTT. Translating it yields CASKVTGGNTEAFF.

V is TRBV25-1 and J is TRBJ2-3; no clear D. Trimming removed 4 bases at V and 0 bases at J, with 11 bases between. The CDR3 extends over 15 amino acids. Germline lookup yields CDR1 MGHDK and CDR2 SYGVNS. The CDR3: CASSAQGRSTDTQYF. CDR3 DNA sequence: TGTGCCAGCAGTGCCCAAGGTCGTAGCACAGATACGCAGTATTTT.

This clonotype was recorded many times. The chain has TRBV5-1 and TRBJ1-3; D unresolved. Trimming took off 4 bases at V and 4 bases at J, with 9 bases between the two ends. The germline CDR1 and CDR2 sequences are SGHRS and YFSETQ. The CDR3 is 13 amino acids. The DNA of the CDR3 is TGCGCCAGCAGCGGCGAGAAGGGAAACACCATATATTTT. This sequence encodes CASSGEKGNTIYF.

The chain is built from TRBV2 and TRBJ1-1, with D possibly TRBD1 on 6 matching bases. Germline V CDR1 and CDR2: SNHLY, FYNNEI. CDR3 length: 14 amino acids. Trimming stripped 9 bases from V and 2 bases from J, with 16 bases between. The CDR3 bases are TGTGCCAGTCAGGGGAGGGGTTATAACACTGAAGCTTTCTTT. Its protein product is CASQGRGYNTEAFF.

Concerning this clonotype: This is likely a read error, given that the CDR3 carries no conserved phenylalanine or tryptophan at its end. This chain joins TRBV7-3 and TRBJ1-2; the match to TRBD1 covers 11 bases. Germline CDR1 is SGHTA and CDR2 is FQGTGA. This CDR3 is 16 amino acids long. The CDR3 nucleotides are TGCGCCAGCAGCCAGATAACCGGGACAGGGGGCTATGGCTACACCCTC. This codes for CASSQITGTGGYGYTL.

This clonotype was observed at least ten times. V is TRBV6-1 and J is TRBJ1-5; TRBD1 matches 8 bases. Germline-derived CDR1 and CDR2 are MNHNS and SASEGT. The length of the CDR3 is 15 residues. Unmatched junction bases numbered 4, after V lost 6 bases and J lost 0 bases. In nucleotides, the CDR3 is TGTGCCAGCAGGTGGGACAGGAATAGCAATCAGCCCCAGCATTTT. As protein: CASRWDRNSNQPQHF.

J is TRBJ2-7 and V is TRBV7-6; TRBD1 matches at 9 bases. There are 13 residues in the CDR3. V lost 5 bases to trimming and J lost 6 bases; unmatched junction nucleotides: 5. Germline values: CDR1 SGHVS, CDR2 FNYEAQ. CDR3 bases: TGTGCCAGCAGCGACACAGGGGGCGGCGAGCAGTACTTC. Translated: CASSDTGGGEQYF.

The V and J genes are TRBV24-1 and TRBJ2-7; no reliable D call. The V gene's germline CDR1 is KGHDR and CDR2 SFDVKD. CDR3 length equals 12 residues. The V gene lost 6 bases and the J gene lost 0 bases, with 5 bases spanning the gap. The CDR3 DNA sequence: TGTGCCACCAGTCCGTGCTCCTACGAGCAGTACTTC. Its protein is CATSPCSYEQYF.

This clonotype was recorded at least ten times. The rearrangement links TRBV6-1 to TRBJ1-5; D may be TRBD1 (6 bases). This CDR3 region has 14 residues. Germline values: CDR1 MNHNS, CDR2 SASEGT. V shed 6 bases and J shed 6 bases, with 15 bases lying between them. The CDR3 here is CASSAGQRRQPQHF. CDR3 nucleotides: TGTGCCAGCAGCGCCGGACAGAGGCGTCAGCCCCAGCATTTT.

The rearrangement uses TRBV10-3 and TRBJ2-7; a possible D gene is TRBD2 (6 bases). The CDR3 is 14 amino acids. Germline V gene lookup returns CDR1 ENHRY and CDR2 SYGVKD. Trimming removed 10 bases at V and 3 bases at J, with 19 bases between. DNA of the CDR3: TGTGCCACCGTAACCCGGGGGAGAAACTACGAGCAGTACTTC. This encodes CATVTRGRNYEQYF.

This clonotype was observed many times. CDR3 region: CASSLTGARDSEQYF. CDR3 coding DNA: TGTGCCAGCAGTTTAACGGGGGCCAGGGATAGCGAGCAGTACTTC. V usage is TRBV12-3 or TRBV12-4 and J usage is TRBJ2-7; D tentatively reads TRBD1 or TRBD2 (6 bases each). The CDR3 has 15 amino acids. V shed 2 bases and J shed 6 bases, with 17 bases lying between them.

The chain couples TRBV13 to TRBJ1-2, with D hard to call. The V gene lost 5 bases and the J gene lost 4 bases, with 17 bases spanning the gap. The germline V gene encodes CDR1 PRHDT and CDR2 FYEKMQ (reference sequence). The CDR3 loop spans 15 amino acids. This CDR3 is CASSLTRSPFYGYTF. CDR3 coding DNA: TGTGCCAGCAGCCTAACGCGGAGCCCCTTCTATGGCTACACCTTC. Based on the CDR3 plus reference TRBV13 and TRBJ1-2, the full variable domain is AAGVIQSPRHLIKEKRETATLKCYPIPRHDTVYWYQQGPGQDPQFLISFYEKMQSDKGSIPDRFSAQQFSDYHSELNMSSLELGDSALYFCASSLTRSPFYGYTFGSGTRLTVV.

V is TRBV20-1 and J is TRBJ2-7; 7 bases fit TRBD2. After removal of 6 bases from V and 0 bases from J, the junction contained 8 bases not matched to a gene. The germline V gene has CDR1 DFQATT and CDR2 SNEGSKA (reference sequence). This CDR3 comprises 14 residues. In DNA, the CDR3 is TGCAGTGCCACGGGGGAGGGGAGCTCCTACGAGCAGTACTTC. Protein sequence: CSATGEGSSYEQYF.